The 28 T cell receptor beta chains given below trace back to one sample, sequenced in a study of control samples from healthy donors and cancer patients. Clones were sequenced by immunoSEQ multiplex PCR, and TCRdb holds only the in-frame ones, with some missing. The data contain some 71,000 clones, about nine tenths of them seen just once; the ten biggest clones take up more than 0.95%. Specimen: PBMCs. The receptors were sampled from a woman aged 45-65 years with colorectal cancer.

The J gene is TRBJ2-7, the V gene TRBV9; D unclear. Trimming shortened V by 4 bases and J by 1 base, and 12 bases separated the two germline ends. The CDR3 has 14 residues. Germline lookup yields CDR1 SGDLS and CDR2 YYNGEE. As DNA, the CDR3 is TGTGCCAGCAGCTCCCGGTCTGGATCCTACGAGCAGTACTTC. It encodes CASSSRSGSYEQYF.

The CDR3 region is CASSYKGPGANVLTF. The DNA for the CDR3 is TGTGCCAGCAGTTACAAGGGACCTGGGGCCAACGTCCTGACTTTC. This chain joins TRBV6-5 and TRBJ2-6; D could derive from TRBD1 or TRBD2 (5 bases each). Trimming stripped 2 bases from V and 2 bases from J, with 7 bases between. CDR3 length equals 15 residues. Germline assignment: CDR1 MNHEY and CDR2 SVGAGI.

The chain links TRBV7-2 to TRBJ1-5, with D unclear. V lost 1 base, J lost 7 bases, and 5 bases lay in between. The V gene's germline CDR1 is SGHTA and CDR2 FQGNSA. CDR3 size: 12 residues. This CDR3 reads CASSLVGQPQHF. The CDR3 bases are TGTGCCAGCAGCTTAGTAGGGCAGCCCCAGCATTTT. The full variable domain, completed using reference TRBV7-2 and TRBJ1-5, is GAGVSQSPSNKVTEKGKDVELRCDPISGHTALYWYRQSLGQGLEFLIYFQGNSAPDKSGLPSDRFSAERTGGSVSTLTIQRTQQEDSAVYLCASSLVGQPQHFGDGTRLSIL.

The CDR3: CASSFGAEDTEAFF. CDR3 coding DNA: TGTGCCAGCAGTTTTGGGGCGGAGGACACTGAAGCTTTCTTT. The chain recombines TRBV6-6 with TRBJ1-1, with D possibly being TRBD1 (5 bases). Deletions cut 4 bases from V and 3 bases from J, with 12 bases between. CDR3 size: 14 residues. Per the germline V gene, CDR1 is MNHNY and CDR2 is SVGAGI (reference sequence).

This clone was found once. The rearrangement joins TRBV6-8 to TRBJ2-7; TRBD2 agrees at 8 bases. Germline CDR1 is MNHGY and CDR2 is SAAAGT. J lost 3 bases, V lost 2 bases, and 9 bases had no gene match. This CDR3 spans 16 amino acids. CDR3 nucleotides: TGTGCCAGCAGTTACGGGCGGGAGGAAATAGTCTACGAGCAGTACTTC. Residues: CASSYGREEIVYEQYF.

This clone was found once. V is TRBV7-8 and J is TRBJ1-4; weak D call: TRBD1 (5 bases). CDR1 is SGHVS, CDR2 FQNEAQ, per germline. V lost 1 base and J lost 1, with 13 bases in between. The CDR3 runs to 17 residues. The CDR3 DNA sequence: TGTGCCAGCAGCTTAGGAACCGGGAGGGGAACTAATGAAAAACTGTTTTTT. Encoded protein: CASSLGTGRGTNEKLFF.

V usage is TRBV30 and J usage is TRBJ1-2; the D is unclear. CDR1 is GTSNPN, CDR2 SVGIG, per germline (reference sequence). V lost 4 bases to trimming and J lost 1 base, with 13 bases between them. The CDR3 is 14 residues long. CDR3 coding DNA: TGTGCCTGGACCGTACCCCGGGTTAACTATGGCTACACCTTC. Translation gives CAWTVPRVNYGYTF.

The chain employs TRBV19 and TRBJ2-7, with a weak D call TRBD2 (6 bases). The CDR3 is 16 amino acids. Trimming took off 6 bases at V and 5 bases at J, with 23 bases between the two ends. From germline, CDR1 is LNHDA and CDR2 SQIVND (reference sequence). CDR3 loop: CASSPRGLTYAHEQYF. In nucleotides, the CDR3 is TGTGCCAGTAGCCCAAGGGGACTGACATATGCCCACGAGCAGTACTTC.

J is TRBJ2-5 and V is TRBV30; 7 nucleotides match TRBD2. Germline V gene sequence: CDR1 GTSNPN, CDR2 SVGIG (reference sequence). V was clipped by 0 bases and J by 9 bases; unmatched bases: 13. This CDR3 has 15 residues. CDR3 region: CAWSVPVAGRGAQYF. The DNA of the CDR3 is TGTGCCTGGAGTGTACCGGTGGCAGGCCGGGGGGCCCAGTACTTC.

This clone was seen only a few times. The sample carries other DNA sequences with the same CDR3. The V gene is TRBV18, the J gene TRBJ1-2, with D maybe TRBD1 (6 bases). V lost 3 bases and J lost 0, with 14 bases in between. The CDR3 contains 16 residues. Germline V gives CDR1 KGHSH, CDR2 LQKENI. The CDR3 sequence: CASSPTRGWANYGYTF. As DNA, the CDR3 is TGTGCCAGCTCACCCACCAGGGGTTGGGCTAACTATGGCTACACCTTC.

This clone was picked up one time. This chain connects TRBV9 to TRBJ1-1; maybe TRBD1 (6 bases). This CDR3 has 15 amino acids. The germline CDR1 and CDR2 sequences are SGDLS and YYNGEE. V was shortened by 0 bases and J by 1 base, with 10 bases between the two germline ends. The CDR3: CASSVGQEGNTEAFF. CDR3 in DNA: TGTGCCAGCAGCGTAGGACAGGAGGGGAACACTGAAGCTTTCTTT.

This chain links TRBV18 with TRBJ2-5, with 7 bases lining up with TRBD2. This CDR3 contains 14 residues. V trimming: 5 bases; J trimming: 5 bases; junction bases outside the gene matches: 8. Germline CDR1 is KGHSH and CDR2 is LQKENI. The DNA of the CDR3 is TGTGCCAGCTCATCCTACCAGGGAGGGGAGACCCAGTACTTC. Translation gives CASSSYQGGETQYF.

This clone was seen only once. The chain is built from TRBV27 and TRBJ2-2, with D unresolved. CDR3 length: 15 amino acids. Between the trimmed V and J ends, which lost 4 bases and 1 base, there was a span of 10 bases. Looked up from germline, CDR1 is MNHEY and CDR2 is SMNVEV (reference sequence). The CDR3 region has the DNA TGTGCCAGCAGTTCCCCGGGCCAGAACACCGGGGAGCTGTTTTTT. It codes for CASSSPGQNTGELFF.

The chain links TRBV19 to TRBJ2-1, with D perhaps TRBD2 (6 bases). V lost 4 bases and J 5 bases, leaving 12 bases between the germline ends. Germline V gene data show CDR1 as LNHDA and CDR2 as SQIVND (reference sequence). This CDR3 has 14 amino acids. The CDR3 reads CASSTRLVHNEQFF. CDR3 in DNA: TGTGCCAGTAGTACAAGACTAGTCCACAATGAGCAGTTCTTC.

This chain uses TRBV18 with TRBJ2-7; D is possibly TRBD1 (5 bases). The CDR3 runs 14 residues. Trimming removed 4 bases at V and 3 bases at J, with 13 bases between. The V gene's germline CDR1 is KGHSH and CDR2 LQKENI. Here the CDR3 DNA reads TGTGCCAGCTCACAAGAACATGACAGCTACGAGCAGTACTTC. It encodes CASSQEHDSYEQYF.

This clone was detected once. The chain joins TRBV4-1 to TRBJ1-2; D might be TRBD1 (5 bases). Germline CDR1 MGHRA, CDR2 YSYEKL. The CDR3 covers 14 residues. Between the trimmed V and J ends, which lost 1 base and 11 bases, there was a span of 17 bases. CDR3 DNA sequence: TGCGCCAGCAGCCAAGTAGGAGGGACGAGCGGATACACCTTC. Translating gives CASSQVGGTSGYTF.

The chain uses TRBV7-2 and TRBJ2-7; 8 bases are a match to TRBD1. CDR1 is SGHTA, CDR2 FQGNSA, per germline. After removal of 5 bases from V and 2 bases from J, the junction contained 5 bases not matched to a gene. CDR3 length equals 14 residues. In DNA form, the CDR3 reads TGTGCCAGCAGCCCCGACAGGGGACCCTACGAGCAGTACTTC. Translated, it gives CASSPDRGPYEQYF.

The rearrangement links TRBV5-4 to TRBJ1-2; D uncertain. CDR1 and CDR2 from the germline V gene are SGHNT and YYREEE (reference sequence). Trimming left V 4 bases short and J 9 bases short, with 22 bases between. This CDR3 contains 15 residues. The CDR3 nucleotides are TGTGCCAGCAGCCAAAGAGACGGGGAAAAGGGCCGCTACACCTTC. As protein: CASSQRDGEKGRYTF.

The chain uses TRBV5-1 and TRBJ2-7; 9 bases fit TRBD2. From germline, CDR1 is SGHRS and CDR2 YFSETQ. There are 17 residues in the CDR3. Unmatched junction bases numbered 16, after V lost 4 bases and J lost 5 bases. As DNA, the CDR3 is TGCGCCAGCAGCCCCAGGTGGGGTAGCGGGAGCATTCACGAGCAGTACTTC. Translation: CASSPRWGSGSIHEQYF.

The gene calls are TRBV5-1 and TRBJ2-3; a possible D gene is TRBD2 (6 bases). The CDR3 sequence is 15 residues long. Between the trimmed V and J ends, which lost 4 bases and 6 bases, there was a span of 18 bases. From germline, CDR1 is SGHRS and CDR2 YFSETQ. This chain's CDR3 is CASSPAWGLDDTQYF. In nucleotides, the CDR3 is TGCGCCAGCAGCCCAGCCTGGGGACTGGATGATACGCAGTATTTT.

The chain combines TRBV5-1 with TRBJ2-5, with D tentatively TRBD1 (6 bases). Germline V gene sequence: CDR1 SGHRS, CDR2 YFSETQ. This CDR3 has 16 residues. Trimming left V 4 bases short and J 2 bases short, with 18 bases between. In nucleotides, the CDR3 is TGCGCCAGCAGCGTGGGGGCGATAGGAGATCAAGAGACCCAGTACTTC. Its protein is CASSVGAIGDQETQYF.

The rearrangement uses TRBV15 and TRBJ2-6; 8 bases match TRBD1. The CDR3 is 15 amino acids. The germline CDR1 and CDR2 sequences are LNHNV and YYDKDF (reference sequence). V shed 4 bases, J shed 2 bases, and the junction held 1 base outside the gene matches. CDR3 DNA: TGTGCCACCAGCATGGGACAGGCTGGGGCCAACGTCCTGACTTTC. Amino acids: CATSMGQAGANVLTF.

The rearrangement links TRBV2 to TRBJ2-2; tentatively, D is TRBD2 (5 bases). The germline CDR1 and CDR2 sequences are SNHLY and FYNNEI. The CDR3 runs 13 residues. V lost 5 bases and J lost 8, with 12 bases in between. Here the CDR3 reads CASSTGRRGELFF. CDR3 bases: TGTGCCAGCAGTACGGGAAGGAGGGGGGAGCTGTTTTTT.

This clone has only one observation. CDR3 bases: TGTGCCTGGAGTGTATATTTCGTTAGCGGGAGTTTCTACAATGAGCAGTTCTTC. Its translation: CAWSVYFVSGSFYNEQFF. The rearrangement joins TRBV30 to TRBJ2-1; 9 nucleotides line up with TRBD2. Looked up from germline, CDR1 is GTSNPN and CDR2 is SVGIG (reference sequence). Unmatched junction bases numbered 12, after V lost 0 bases and J lost 3 bases. This CDR3 has 18 residues.

This chain joins TRBV7-9 and TRBJ1-5; no firm D call. The V gene lost 2 bases and the J gene lost 7 bases, with 9 bases spanning the gap. The CDR3 is 13 amino acids. Germline CDR1 and CDR2: SEHNR and FQNEAQ (reference sequence). DNA of the CDR3: TGTGCCAGCAGCTTAATGGTCGGGCAGCCCCAGCATTTT. As protein: CASSLMVGQPQHF.

This clone was picked up one time. The chain employs TRBV13 and TRBJ1-2; D unclear. Germline-derived CDR1 and CDR2 are PRHDT and FYEKMQ (reference sequence). This CDR3 has 15 residues. Trimming left V 2 bases short and J 4 bases short, with 14 bases between. The CDR3 loop reads CASSLRSGGTYGYTF. The DNA of the CDR3 is TGTGCCAGCAGCTTAAGGTCAGGAGGAACCTATGGCTACACCTTC.

The chain employs TRBV3-1 (or the pseudogene TRBV3-2) and TRBJ2-7, with D possibly being TRBD2 (5 bases). The germline V gene has CDR1 LGHDT and CDR2 YNNKEL (reference sequence). The CDR3 runs 13 residues. Trimming took off 2 bases at V and 1 base at J, with 6 bases between the two ends. CDR3 nucleotide sequence: TGTGCCAGCAGCCAACGGGGATCCTACGAGCAGTACTTC. As protein: CASSQRGSYEQYF.

The chain carries TRBV12-3 or TRBV12-4 and TRBJ2-7; no definite D call. CDR3 length equals 12 residues. Trimming pared 1 base from V and 2 bases from J, leaving 3 bases between. The CDR3 sequence: CASSLDPYEQYF. Here the CDR3 DNA reads TGTGCCAGCAGTTTAGACCCCTACGAGCAGTACTTC.